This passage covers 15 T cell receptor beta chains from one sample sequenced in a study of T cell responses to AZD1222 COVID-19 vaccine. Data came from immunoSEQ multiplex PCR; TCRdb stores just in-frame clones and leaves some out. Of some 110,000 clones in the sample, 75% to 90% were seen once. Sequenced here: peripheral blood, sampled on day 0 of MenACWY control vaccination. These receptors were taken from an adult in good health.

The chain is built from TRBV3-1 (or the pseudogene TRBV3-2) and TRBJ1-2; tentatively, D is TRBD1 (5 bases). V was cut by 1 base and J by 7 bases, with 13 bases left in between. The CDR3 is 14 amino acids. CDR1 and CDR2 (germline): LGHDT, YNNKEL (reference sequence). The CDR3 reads CASSQGTRVFGYTF. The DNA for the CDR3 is TGTGCCAGCAGCCAAGGAACCAGGGTTTTTGGCTACACCTTC.

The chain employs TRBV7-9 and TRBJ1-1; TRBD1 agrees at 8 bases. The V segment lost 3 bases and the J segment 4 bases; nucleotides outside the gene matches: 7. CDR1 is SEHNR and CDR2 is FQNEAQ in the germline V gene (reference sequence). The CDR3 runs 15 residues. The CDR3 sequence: CASSFLQGVSTEAFF. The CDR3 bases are TGTGCCAGCAGCTTTCTACAGGGGGTCTCCACTGAAGCTTTCTTT. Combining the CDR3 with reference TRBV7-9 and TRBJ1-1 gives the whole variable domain DTGVSQNPRHKITKRGQNVTFRCDPISEHNRLYWYRQTLGQGPEFLTYFQNEAQLEKSRLLSDRFSAERPKGSFSTLEIQRTEQGDSAMYLCASSFLQGVSTEAFFGQGTRLTVV.

CDR3 residues: CASSTGFGGGSYNEQFF. CDR3 DNA sequence: TGTGCCAGCAGCACAGGATTTGGGGGTGGCTCCTACAATGAGCAGTTCTTC. The chain joins TRBV9 to TRBJ2-1; D may be TRBD1 or TRBD2 (5 bases each). The CDR3 sequence is 17 residues long. Germline V gives CDR1 SGDLS, CDR2 YYNGEE. V shed 4 bases and J shed 0 bases, with 17 bases lying between them.

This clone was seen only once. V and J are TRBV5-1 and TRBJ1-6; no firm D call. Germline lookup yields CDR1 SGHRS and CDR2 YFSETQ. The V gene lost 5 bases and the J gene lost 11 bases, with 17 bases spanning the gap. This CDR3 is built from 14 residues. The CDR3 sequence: CASSIGVGTAPLHF. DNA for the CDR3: TGCGCCAGCAGTATTGGGGTAGGTACGGCACCCCTCCACTTT.

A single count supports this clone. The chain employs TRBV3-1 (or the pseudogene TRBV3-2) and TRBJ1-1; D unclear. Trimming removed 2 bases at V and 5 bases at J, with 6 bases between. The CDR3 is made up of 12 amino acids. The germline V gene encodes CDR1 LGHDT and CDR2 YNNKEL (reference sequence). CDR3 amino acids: CASSQQRTEAFF. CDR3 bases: TGTGCCAGCAGCCAACAGAGAACTGAAGCTTTCTTT.

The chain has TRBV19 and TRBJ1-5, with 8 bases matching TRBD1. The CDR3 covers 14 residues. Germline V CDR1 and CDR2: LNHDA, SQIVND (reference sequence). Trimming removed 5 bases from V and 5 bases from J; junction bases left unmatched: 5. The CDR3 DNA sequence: TGTGCCAGTAGTTCGGGACAGGACTATCAGCCCCAGCATTTT. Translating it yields CASSSGQDYQPQHF.

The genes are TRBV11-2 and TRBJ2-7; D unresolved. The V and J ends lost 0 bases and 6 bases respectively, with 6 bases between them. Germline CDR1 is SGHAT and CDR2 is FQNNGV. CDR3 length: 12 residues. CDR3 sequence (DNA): TGTGCCAGCAGCTTAGATCTTTCCGAGCAGTACTTC. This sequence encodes CASSLDLSEQYF.

DNA of the CDR3: TGTGCCACCCAACCTACAGGGTCCCCCCCCTCAGGCGAGCAGTACTTC. It yields the protein CATQPTGSPPSGEQYF. The chain employs TRBV24-1 and TRBJ2-7; tentatively, D is TRBD1 (6 bases). The CDR3 extends over 16 amino acids. The V and J ends lost 9 bases and 6 bases respectively, with 26 bases between them. CDR1 and CDR2 from the germline V gene are KGHDR and SFDVKD.

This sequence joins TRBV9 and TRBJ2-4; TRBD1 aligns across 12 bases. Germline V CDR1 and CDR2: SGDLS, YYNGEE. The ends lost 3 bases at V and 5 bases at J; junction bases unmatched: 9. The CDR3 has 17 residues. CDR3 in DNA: TGTGCCAGCAGCGCACCTCCGGGACAGGGGGCCGAAAACATTCAGTACTTC. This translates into CASSAPPGQGAENIQYF. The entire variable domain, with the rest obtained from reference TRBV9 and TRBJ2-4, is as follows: DSGVTQTPKHLITATGQRVTLRCSPRSGDLSVYWYQQSLDQGLQFLIQYYNGEERAKGNILERFSAQQFPDLHSELNLSSLELGDSALYFCASSAPPGQGAENIQYFGAGTRLSVL.

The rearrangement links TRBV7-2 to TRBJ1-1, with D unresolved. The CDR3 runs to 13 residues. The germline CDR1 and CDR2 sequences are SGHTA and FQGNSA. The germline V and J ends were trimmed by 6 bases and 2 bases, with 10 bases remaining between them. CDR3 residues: CASRTTRNTEAFF. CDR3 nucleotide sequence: TGTGCCAGCAGGACGACAAGAAACACTGAAGCTTTCTTT.

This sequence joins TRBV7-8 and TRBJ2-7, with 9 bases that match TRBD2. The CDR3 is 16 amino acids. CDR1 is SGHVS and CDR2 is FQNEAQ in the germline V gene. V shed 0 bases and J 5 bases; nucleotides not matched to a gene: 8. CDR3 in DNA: TGTGCCAGCAGCTTAGCAGTGGCTAGCGGGATCAACGAGCAGTACTTC. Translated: CASSLAVASGINEQYF.

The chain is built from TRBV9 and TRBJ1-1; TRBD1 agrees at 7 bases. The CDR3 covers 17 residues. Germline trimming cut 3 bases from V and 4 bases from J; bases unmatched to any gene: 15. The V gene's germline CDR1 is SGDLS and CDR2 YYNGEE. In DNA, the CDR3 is TGTGCCAGCAGCGCGACAACCGCCGGAGGGACAGCCACTGAAGCTTTCTTT. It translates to CASSATTAGGTATEAFF.

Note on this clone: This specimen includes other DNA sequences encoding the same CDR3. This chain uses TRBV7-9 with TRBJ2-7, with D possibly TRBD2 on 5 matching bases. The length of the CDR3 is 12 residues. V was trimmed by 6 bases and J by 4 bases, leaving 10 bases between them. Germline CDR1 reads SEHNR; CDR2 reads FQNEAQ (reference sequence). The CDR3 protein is CASSPTGYEQYF. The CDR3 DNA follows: TGTGCCAGCAGTCCCACGGGGTACGAGCAGTACTTC. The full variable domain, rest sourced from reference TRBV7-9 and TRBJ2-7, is DTGVSQNPRHKITKRGQNVTFRCDPISEHNRLYWYRQTLGQGPEFLTYFQNEAQLEKSRLLSDRFSAERPKGSFSTLEIQRTEQGDSAMYLCASSPTGYEQYFGPGTRLTVT.

The CDR3 sequence is CASRPAGGNLYEQYF. CDR3 DNA: TGTGCCAGCAGGCCCGCTGGGGGGAACCTCTACGAGCAGTACTTC. V gene TRBV28 combines with J gene TRBJ2-7; TRBD2 might be the D (6 bases). The CDR3 has 15 amino acids. Germline-derived CDR1 and CDR2 are MDHEN and SYDVKM. V was shortened by 6 bases and J by 3 bases, with 18 bases between the two germline ends. Combining the CDR3 with reference TRBV28 and TRBJ2-7 gives the whole variable domain DVKVTQSSRYLVKRTGEKVFLECVQDMDHENMFWYRQDPGLGLRLIYFSYDVKMKEKGDIPEGYSVSREKKERFSLILESASTNQTSMYLCASRPAGGNLYEQYFGPGTRLTVT.

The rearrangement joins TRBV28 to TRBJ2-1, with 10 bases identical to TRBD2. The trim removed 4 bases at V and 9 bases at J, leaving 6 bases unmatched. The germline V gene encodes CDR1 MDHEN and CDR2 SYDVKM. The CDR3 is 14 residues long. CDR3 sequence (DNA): TGTGCCAGCAGTTCGAGCGGGGGGGCAGGTGAGCAGTTCTTC. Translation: CASSSSGGAGEQFF.